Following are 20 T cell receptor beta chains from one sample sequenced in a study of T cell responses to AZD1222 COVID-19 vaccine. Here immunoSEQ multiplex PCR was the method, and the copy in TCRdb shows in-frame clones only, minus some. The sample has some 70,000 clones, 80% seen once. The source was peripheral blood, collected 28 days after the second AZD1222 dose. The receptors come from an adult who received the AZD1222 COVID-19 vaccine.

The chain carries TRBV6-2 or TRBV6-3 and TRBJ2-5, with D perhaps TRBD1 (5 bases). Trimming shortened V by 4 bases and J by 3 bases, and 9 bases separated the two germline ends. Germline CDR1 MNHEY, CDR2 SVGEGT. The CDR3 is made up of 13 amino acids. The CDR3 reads CASSWGRKETQYF. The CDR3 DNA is TGTGCCAGCAGTTGGGGCAGAAAAGAGACCCAGTACTTC.

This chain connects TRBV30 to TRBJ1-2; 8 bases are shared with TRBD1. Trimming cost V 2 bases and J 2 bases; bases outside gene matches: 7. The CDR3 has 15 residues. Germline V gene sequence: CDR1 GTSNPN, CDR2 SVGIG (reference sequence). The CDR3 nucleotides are TGTGCCTGGAGTTTTCAGGGGGCGCGCAACTATGGCTACACCTTC. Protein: CAWSFQGARNYGYTF.

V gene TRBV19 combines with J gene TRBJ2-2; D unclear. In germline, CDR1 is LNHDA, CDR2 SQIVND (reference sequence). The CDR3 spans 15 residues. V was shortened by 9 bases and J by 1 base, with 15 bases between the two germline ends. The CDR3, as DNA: TGTGCCAGACCAAGACCCCCAGGGAACACCGGGGAGCTGTTTTTT. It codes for CARPRPPGNTGELFF. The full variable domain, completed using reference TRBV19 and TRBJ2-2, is DGGITQSPKYLFRKEGQNVTLSCEQNLNHDAMYWYRQDPGQGLRLIYYSQIVNDFQKGDIAEGYSVSREKKESFPLTVTSAQKNPTAFYLCARPRPPGNTGELFFGEGSRLTVL.

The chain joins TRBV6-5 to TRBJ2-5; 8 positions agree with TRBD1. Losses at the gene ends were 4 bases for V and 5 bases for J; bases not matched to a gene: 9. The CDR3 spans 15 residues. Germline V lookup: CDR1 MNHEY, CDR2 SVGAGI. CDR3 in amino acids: CASSFRTGIGETQYF. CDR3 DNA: TGTGCCAGCAGTTTCCGGACAGGGATCGGCGAGACCCAGTACTTC.

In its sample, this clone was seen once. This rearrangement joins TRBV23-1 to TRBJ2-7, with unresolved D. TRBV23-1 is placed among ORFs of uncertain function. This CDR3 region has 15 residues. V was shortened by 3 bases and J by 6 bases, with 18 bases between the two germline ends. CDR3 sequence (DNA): TGCGCCAGCAGTCATACCGCGAACAGTGAATGCGAGCAGTACTTC. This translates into CASSHTANSECEQYF.

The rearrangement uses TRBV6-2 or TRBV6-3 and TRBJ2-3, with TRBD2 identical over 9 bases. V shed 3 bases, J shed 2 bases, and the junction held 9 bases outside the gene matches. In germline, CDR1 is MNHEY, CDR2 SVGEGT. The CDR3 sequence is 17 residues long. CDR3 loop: CASSYYPLAGLTDTQYF. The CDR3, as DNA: TGTGCCAGCAGTTATTATCCCCTAGCGGGGCTCACAGATACGCAGTATTTT.

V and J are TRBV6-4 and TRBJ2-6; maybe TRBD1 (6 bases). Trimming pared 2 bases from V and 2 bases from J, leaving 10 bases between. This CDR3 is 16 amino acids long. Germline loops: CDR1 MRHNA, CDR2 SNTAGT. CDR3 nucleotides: TGTGCCAGCAGTGACCATACAGGGACTGGGGCCAACGTCCTGACTTTC. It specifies CASSDHTGTGANVLTF.

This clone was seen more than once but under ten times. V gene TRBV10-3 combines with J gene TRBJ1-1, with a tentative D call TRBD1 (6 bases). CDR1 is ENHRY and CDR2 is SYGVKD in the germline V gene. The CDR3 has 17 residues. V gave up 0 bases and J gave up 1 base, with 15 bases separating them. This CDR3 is CAISESIGGLRNTEAFF. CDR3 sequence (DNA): TGTGCCATCAGTGAGTCAATAGGGGGACTGAGGAACACTGAAGCTTTCTTT.

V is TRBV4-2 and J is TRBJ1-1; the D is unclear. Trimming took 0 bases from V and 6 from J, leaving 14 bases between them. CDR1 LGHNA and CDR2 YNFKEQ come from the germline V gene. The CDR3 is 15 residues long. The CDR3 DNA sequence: TGTGCCAGCAGCCAAGATCGAGGGTTTAGGCCTGAAGCTTTCTTT. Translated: CASSQDRGFRPEAFF.

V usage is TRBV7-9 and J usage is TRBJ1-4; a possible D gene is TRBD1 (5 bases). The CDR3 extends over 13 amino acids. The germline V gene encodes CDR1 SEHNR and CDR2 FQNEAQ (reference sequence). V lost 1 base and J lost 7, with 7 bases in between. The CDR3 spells CASSLEGTEKLFF. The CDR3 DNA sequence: TGTGCCAGCAGCTTAGAGGGGACTGAAAAACTGTTTTTT. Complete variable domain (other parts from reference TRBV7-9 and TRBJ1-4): DTGVSQNPRHKITKRGQNVTFRCDPISEHNRLYWYRQTLGQGPEFLTYFQNEAQLEKSRLLSDRFSAERPKGSFSTLEIQRTEQGDSAMYLCASSLEGTEKLFFGSGTQLSVL.

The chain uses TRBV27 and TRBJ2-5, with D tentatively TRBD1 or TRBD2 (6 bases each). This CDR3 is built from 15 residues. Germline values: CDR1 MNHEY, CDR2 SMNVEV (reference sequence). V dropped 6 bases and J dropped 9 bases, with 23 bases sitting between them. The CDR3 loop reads CASRRAGQGPGAQYF. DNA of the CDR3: TGTGCCAGCAGACGGGCGGGGCAGGGGCCGGGGGCCCAGTACTTC.

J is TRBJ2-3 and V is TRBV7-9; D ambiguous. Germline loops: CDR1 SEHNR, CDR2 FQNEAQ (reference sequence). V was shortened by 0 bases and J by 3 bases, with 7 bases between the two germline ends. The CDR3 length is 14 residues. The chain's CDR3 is CASSLATATDTQYF. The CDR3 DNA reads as TGTGCCAGCAGCTTAGCGACCGCTACAGATACGCAGTATTTT.

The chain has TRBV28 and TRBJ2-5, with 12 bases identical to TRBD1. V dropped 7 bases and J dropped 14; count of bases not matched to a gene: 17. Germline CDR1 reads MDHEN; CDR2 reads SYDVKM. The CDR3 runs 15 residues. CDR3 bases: TGTGCCAGCACCTCCCCCGGGACAGGGGGCTTCCCAGTTTACTTC. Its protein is CASTSPGTGGFPVYF.

CDR3 coding DNA: TGTGCCAGTACAGGCAATGGTGGGGTAGGCAATCAGCCCCAGCATTTT. Protein sequence: CASTGNGGVGNQPQHF. V and J are TRBV19 and TRBJ1-5, with unresolved D. The CDR3 has 16 amino acids. Per the germline V gene, CDR1 is LNHDA and CDR2 is SQIVND (reference sequence). V dropped 7 bases and J dropped 2 bases, with 18 bases sitting between them. The full variable domain, completed using reference TRBV19 and TRBJ1-5, is DGGITQSPKYLFRKEGQNVTLSCEQNLNHDAMYWYRQDPGQGLRLIYYSQIVNDFQKGDIAEGYSVSREKKESFPLTVTSAQKNPTAFYLCASTGNGGVGNQPQHFGDGTRLSIL.

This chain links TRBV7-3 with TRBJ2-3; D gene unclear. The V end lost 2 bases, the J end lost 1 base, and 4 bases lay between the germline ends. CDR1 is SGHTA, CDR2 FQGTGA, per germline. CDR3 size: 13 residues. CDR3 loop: CASSLSGTDTQYF. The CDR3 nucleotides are TGTGCCAGCAGCTTATCTGGCACAGATACGCAGTATTTT. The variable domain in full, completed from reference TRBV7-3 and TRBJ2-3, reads GAGVSQTPSNKVTEKGKYVELRCDPISGHTALYWYRQSLGQGPEFLIYFQGTGAADDSGLPNDRFFAVRPEGSVSTLKIQRTERGDSAVYLCASSLSGTDTQYFGPGTRLTVL.

The CDR3 bases are TGTGCCAGCAGTGAACACAGGGGGAACTCTGGAAACACCATATATTTT. This encodes CASSEHRGNSGNTIYF. The V call is TRBV6-1, the J call TRBJ1-3, with 8 nucleotides matching TRBD1. The CDR3 loop spans 16 amino acids. The germline gives CDR1 MNHNS, CDR2 SASEGT. Germline trimming cut 2 bases from V and 0 bases from J; bases unmatched to any gene: 3.

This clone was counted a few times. The CDR3 reads CAIRTTVLVLSEQYF. The CDR3 DNA reads as TGTGCCATCAGAACGACCGTCCTAGTTCTAAGTGAGCAGTACTTC. V and J are TRBV10-3 and TRBJ2-7; D gene ambiguous. With 6 bases removed from V and 7 bases from J, the gap between germline ends came to 22 bases. The CDR3 runs 15 residues. Germline CDR1 is ENHRY and CDR2 is SYGVKD.

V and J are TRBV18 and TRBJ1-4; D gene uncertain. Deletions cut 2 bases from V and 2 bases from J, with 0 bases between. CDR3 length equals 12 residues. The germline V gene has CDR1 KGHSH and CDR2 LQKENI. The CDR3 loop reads CASSPTNEKLFF. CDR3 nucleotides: TGTGCCAGCTCACCAACTAATGAAAAACTGTTTTTT.

CDR3 nucleotide sequence: TGTGCCAGCAGCCCCGGAATTACTAATGAAAAACTGTTTTTT. It is translated as CASSPGITNEKLFF. The chain employs TRBV7-9 and TRBJ1-4; no definite D call. This CDR3 has 14 residues. Germline values: CDR1 SEHNR, CDR2 FQNEAQ (reference sequence). Trimming removed 5 bases from V and 2 bases from J, with 9 bases in between. Complete variable domain (other parts from reference TRBV7-9 and TRBJ1-4): DTGVSQNPRHKITKRGQNVTFRCDPISEHNRLYWYRQTLGQGPEFLTYFQNEAQLEKSRLLSDRFSAERPKGSFSTLEIQRTEQGDSAMYLCASSPGITNEKLFFGSGTQLSVL.

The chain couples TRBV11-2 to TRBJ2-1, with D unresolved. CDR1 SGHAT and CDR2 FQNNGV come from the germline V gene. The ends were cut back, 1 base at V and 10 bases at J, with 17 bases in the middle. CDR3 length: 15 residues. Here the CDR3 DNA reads TGTGCCAGCAGCTTAGTTGGAGACTCTCCTTTCGAGCAGTTCTTC. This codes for CASSLVGDSPFEQFF.